This T cell receptor (beta chain) was observed in a study of cytomegalovirus exposure and HLA in healthy donors (dated by TCRdb to 2017 to 2019). General notes on the study: According to a later analysis, the approximately 130 validation repertoires were produced on the same platform as the roughly 600 repertoires of the first cohort. The study aimed to test whether signatures of past pathogen exposure could be identified by cataloging public T cell receptors. Besides the first cohort of 666 subjects, a separate validation cohort made up of 120 different subjects was used. High-throughput TCR immunosequencing, statistical association of individual TCRs with disease status, and machine learning were combined to predict cytomegalovirus infection status.

Separate from the roughly 700-subject first cohort, the validation cohort of 95 to 150 subjects was the group to which the donors belonged. Libraries were made using the immunoSEQ multiplex PCR assay. In the authors' own workflow: A statistical classification framework was built to diagnose cytomegalovirus status from the catalog of TCR beta chain sequences. TCRdb re-hosts the immuneACCESS table, in-frame sequences only. Its copies lack some clones; in the studies checked, an unresolved V gene accounts for under half of them, and the cause for the rest is not known. That table gives V, J and clone size, and the DNA gave D and trimming. A total of more than 120,000 clones appear in this sample, about 87% of them only once. Just over 8.5% of the sample rests with the top ten. Findings and caveats that apply to the study as a whole: The authors suggested that the approach could potentially be extended to other disease states and immunological phenotypes. A few of the identified cytomegalovirus-associated TCR beta chains were confirmed in vitro to be specific for cytomegalovirus antigens. In both the original and validation cohorts, the classifier was reported to diagnose cytomegalovirus status with high specificity and sensitivity. In a later analysis, TCRs clustered in the first cohort were found to also tend to co-occur in the roughly 130 validation repertoires, with 90% to 95% of cluster scores above 0. Across donors, most TCR sequences were observed very rarely, whereas some public TCRs were present in many individuals. The study gave a list of roughly 150 TCR beta chains associated with cytomegalovirus. A later analysis had no HLA typing for the validation cohort, so co-occurrence there was scored across all 120 or so repertoires.

The germline V gene specifies SQVTM as CDR1 and ANQGSEA as CDR2. V loses 7 bases, J loses 0 bases, and the germline ends lie 13 bases apart. From cysteine to phenylalanine, the CDR3 is 13 amino acids long. Only CDR3 DNA remains: 39 bases, in frame from the first base. Comment on this clone: No cognate antigen has been identified for it. Within one base of it there is no much larger clone, and no base qualities were kept.

The receptor was derived from a man younger than 35 in good health and CMV-seropositive. The chain links TRBV29-1 with TRBJ2-7; a tentative D match to TRBD1 spans 6 bases. Sequenced sample: PBMCs. The sequenced DNA: TGCAGCGCCCGACAGGAGAACTCCTACGAGCAGTACTTC. Its translation reads: CSARQENSYEQYF.